The TCR beta chain described here comes from a study of identical twins. The donors were all healthy and Caucasian. Broader study findings: Insertions were fewer in abundant cord blood beta clonotypes, whereas memory repertoires showed none of this pattern. Out-of-frame alpha sequences shared by twins showed excess low generation probability.

This clonotype was seen at least ten times. Antigen: not known. CDR1 and CDR2 (germline): MNHNS, SASEGT. CDR3 size: 15 residues. Trimming removed 1 base from V and 3 bases from J, with 7 bases in between. One entry per CDR3 protein, called by TCRdb with MiXCR from the 5' RACE reads. The data contain about 280,000 distinct CDR3 sequences, approximately 8% of them seen just once; the ten biggest clones take up over 2%. A further study also used this sample, focusing on yellow fever vaccine responses in identical twins.

The sequenced material came from memory (CD45RO+) T cells sorted from blood. The rearrangement joins TRBV6-1 to TRBJ2-6, with D perhaps TRBD1 (6 bases). This TCR came from a woman under 30 in good health. This CDR3 reads CASSEEGVGANVLTF. DNA of the CDR3: TGTGCCAGCAGTGAAGAGGGGGTTGGGGCCAACGTCCTGACTTTC.